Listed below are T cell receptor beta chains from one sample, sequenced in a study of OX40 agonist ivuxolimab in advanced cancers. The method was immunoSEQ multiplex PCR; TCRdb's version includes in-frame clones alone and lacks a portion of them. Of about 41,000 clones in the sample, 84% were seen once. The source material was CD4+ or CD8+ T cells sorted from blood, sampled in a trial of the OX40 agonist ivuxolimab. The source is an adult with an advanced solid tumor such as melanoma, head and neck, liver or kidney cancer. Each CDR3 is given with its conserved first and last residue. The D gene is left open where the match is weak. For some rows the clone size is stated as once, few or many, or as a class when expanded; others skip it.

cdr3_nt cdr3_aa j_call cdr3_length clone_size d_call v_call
TGTGCTAGTGGTTTGGGGGAGGGGAACACTGAAGCTTTCTTT CASGLGEGNTEAFF TRBJ1-1 14 . . TRBV12-5
TGTGCCTGGAACCGCGGGGGGGCCGTCAGCACAGATACGCAGTATTTT CAWNRGGAVSTDTQYF TRBJ2-3 16 . TRBD2 TRBV30
TGTGCCAGCAGCTTAAGGACCGAGCAGTACTTC CASSLRTEQYF TRBJ2-7 11 . . TRBV13
TGTGCCAGCAGTGACGGACTAGCGGGAGGGGAGACCCAGTACTTC CASSDGLAGGETQYF TRBJ2-5 15 . TRBD2 TRBV2
TGCGCCAGCAGCCAAGTGGCAGCAATCAATGGCTACACCTTC CASSQVAAINGYTF TRBJ1-2 14 few . TRBV4-3
TGTGCCAGCTCACCTGGACGGACCACAGATACGCAGTATTTT CASSPGRTTDTQYF TRBJ2-3 14 . . TRBV18
TGTGCCAGCAGTCTCCTAGCGGGGAGCTCCTACAATGAGCAGTTCTTC CASSLLAGSSYNEQFF TRBJ2-1 16 . TRBD2 TRBV27
TGTGCCAGCAGTTCCGGACAGTCTTACGAGCAGTACTTC CASSSGQSYEQYF TRBJ2-7 13 . . TRBV28
TGCGCCAGCAGCCCCGGACTAGCGGGGGTCCGACTCTACGAGCAGTACTTC CASSPGLAGVRLYEQYF TRBJ2-7 17 . TRBD2 TRBV5-1
TGTGCCAGCAGTGCGGGGGGTGCTGGGGCCAACGTCCTGACTTTC CASSAGGAGANVLTF TRBJ2-6 15 . TRBD2 TRBV6-1
TGTGCCAGCAATCAGGGGCGATACTCATCATCTGGAGCTTTCTTT CASNQGRYSSSGAFF TRBJ1-1 15 few . TRBV28
TGTGCCAGCAGCTGGAGTGGCGACGAGCAGTACTTC CASSWSGDEQYF TRBJ2-7 12 . . TRBV7-2
TGTGCCAGCAGCCCCAAGTGGCAGGGGAATTCACCCCTCCACTTT CASSPKWQGNSPLHF TRBJ1-6 15 . . TRBV6-6
TGCAGCGTTGAGTTGGGCCTCCAAGAGACCCAGTACTTC CSVELGLQETQYF TRBJ2-5 13 . . TRBV29-1
TGCGCCAGCAGCCCCGAAGGGGGACGGAGCTCCGAGCAGTACTTC CASSPEGGRSSEQYF TRBJ2-7 15 . . TRBV4-3
TGCGCCAGCAGTGCTCGGGGGCTCAACTATGGCTACACCTTC CASSARGLNYGYTF TRBJ1-2 14 . . TRBV10-1
TGTGCCAGCAGCTTAGAGGTTTCTAGCGTATCCTACAATGAGCAGTTCTTC CASSLEVSSVSYNEQFF TRBJ2-1 17 . . TRBV7-9
TGTGCCAGCCGAAGGACAGGGGGCAGCCCGGTGGCATATGGCTACACCTTC CASRRTGGSPVAYGYTF TRBJ1-2 17 . TRBD1 TRBV7-2
TGTGCCAGCAGCTTAGGACTAGCGAACACCGGGGAGCTGTTTTTT CASSLGLANTGELFF TRBJ2-2 15 . TRBD2 TRBV5-1
TGTGCCAGCAGCCCCCCGGCCTCCTACGAGCAGTACTTC CASSPPASYEQYF TRBJ2-7 13 . . TRBV11-2
TGTGCCAGCAGCTTAACTGCCCAGGGCCGCTATGGCTACACCTTC CASSLTAQGRYGYTF TRBJ1-2 15 . . TRBV7-3
TGTGCCAGCAGTTACTCAGGGACAGCTGCCGAGCAGTACTTC CASSYSGTAAEQYF TRBJ2-7 14 . TRBD1 TRBV6-6
TGTGCCAGCTCACCGCCAACACTAGGCAATGAGCAGTTCTTC CASSPPTLGNEQFF TRBJ2-1 14 . . TRBV18
TGTGCCAGCAGCGCCGGGACAGGGAATAATTCACCCCTCCACTTT CASSAGTGNNSPLHF TRBJ1-6 15 . TRBD1 TRBV9
TGTGCCACCAGGGCAGGAAGCTCCTACGAGCAGTACTTC CATRAGSSYEQYF TRBJ2-7 13 . . TRBV15
TGTGCCAGCAGCTTCCGGAGCTACGAGCAGTACTTC CASSFRSYEQYF TRBJ2-7 12 . . TRBV7-1
TGTGCCAGCAGCTTTCGGGTTTACGAGCAGTACTTC CASSFRVYEQYF TRBJ2-7 12 . . TRBV5-6
TGTGCCAGTAGTATAGTGAGGGTTAAGGGCAATGAGCAGTTCTTC CASSIVRVKGNEQFF TRBJ2-1 15 . . TRBV19
TGTGCCAGCAGCTTAGCGGGGACAGGGGGCTTCTATGGCTACACCTTC CASSLAGTGGFYGYTF TRBJ1-2 16 . TRBD1 TRBV7-9
TGTGCCAGCAGTGATGGCCAGCGGGCCCCCTCCTACGAGCAGTACTTC CASSDGQRAPSYEQYF TRBJ2-7 16 few . TRBV25-1
TGTGCCAGCAGCTTAGCCCAAGGACTAGCGGGGGTCTCCCATACGCAGTATTTT CASSLAQGLAGVSHTQYF TRBJ2-3 18 . TRBD2 TRBV7-2
TGTGCCAGTAGTTCTCCGGGCCCCAGGGTGGCCTACGAGCAGTACTTC CASSSPGPRVAYEQYF TRBJ2-7 16 . . TRBV19
TGTGCCAGCAGCAAAGAAAGGTTGAGGGGACCCAAAAGGAGCTACACCTTC CASSKERLRGPKRSYTF TRBJ1-2 17 . . TRBV21-1
TGTGCCAGCAGGGCCATCACAGATACGCAGTATTTT CASRAITDTQYF TRBJ2-3 12 . . TRBV2
TGTGCCAGCAGCTTACTGTCGTTAGGAAGCTCTCATCAGCCCCAGCATTTT CASSLLSLGSSHQPQHF TRBJ1-5 17 once . TRBV7-3
TGTGCCAGCAGAGGGATAGCGGGGCACAATGAGCAGTTCTTC CASRGIAGHNEQFF TRBJ2-1 14 . TRBD2 TRBV28
TGCGCCAGCAGCTTGGAGCCCCCCGGGACAGGGCGCTACGAGCAGTACTTC CASSLEPPGTGRYEQYF TRBJ2-7 17 . TRBD1 TRBV5-1
TGTGCCAGCAGCTCCCTTCGGACTAGCGGGAGAACCACAGATACGCAGTATTTT CASSSLRTSGRTTDTQYF TRBJ2-3 18 . TRBD2 TRBV5-6
TGTGCCAGCAGCCCCCGGGGGCTCTACTCCTACGAGCAGTACTTC CASSPRGLYSYEQYF TRBJ2-7 15 once . TRBV6-1
TGTGCCATCCATTCGGGAGCGAACACTGAAGCTTTCTTT CAIHSGANTEAFF TRBJ1-1 13 few . TRBV10-3
TGTGCCAGTCGGACCCTTAACACCGGGGAGCTGTTTTTT CASRTLNTGELFF TRBJ2-2 13 once . TRBV2
TGTGCCAGCAGCGTAGTCTCTGGCGGGTCCCCGAACACCGGGGAGCTGTTTTTT CASSVVSGGSPNTGELFF TRBJ2-2 18 . . TRBV9
TGTGCCAGCAGCTTAGTCTTCTACGAGCAGTACTTC CASSLVFYEQYF TRBJ2-7 12 . . TRBV11-2
TGTGCCAGCAGGTCTGACTGGGCCAGCACAGATACGCAGTATTTT CASRSDWASTDTQYF TRBJ2-3 15 . . TRBV7-9
TGCAGCACCAGACAGGGTCCCTACGAGCAGTACTTC CSTRQGPYEQYF TRBJ2-7 12 . TRBD1 TRBV29-1
TGTGCCAGCAGCCAAGATCAGAAGGCTTTAACGCAGTATTTT CASSQDQKALTQYF TRBJ2-3 14 . . TRBV4-2
TGTGCCAGCAGTGACCCCCCGACAGGGGAGCAGTACTTC CASSDPPTGEQYF TRBJ2-7 13 . TRBD1 TRBV2
TGTGCCGATCACCGTACTAGCGGGAGAGGGCAGTACTTC CADHRTSGRGQYF TRBJ2-7 13 few TRBD2 TRBV19